This T cell receptor beta chain was identified in a study of T cells after yellow fever vaccination. Germline CDR1 LGHNA, CDR2 YSLEER. V shed 2 bases and J shed 6 bases, with 8 bases lying between them. CDR3 length: 13 amino acids. A 5'RACE template-switching step, the method used to make TCR cDNA, added a universal primer site and UMIs. TCRdb ran MiXCR on the 5' RACE reads and lists one entry per CDR3 protein. The table includes approximately 600,000 distinct CDR3 sequences, approximately 13% detected once. This clonotype was counted only a few times. The input for sequencing was PBMCs, taken on the day of the yellow fever booster vaccination. V gene TRBV4-3 combines with J gene TRBJ2-4; D is perhaps TRBD1 or TRBD2 (6 bases each). The sequence was collected from a young man who received the YFV17D yellow fever vaccine. This CDR3 reads CASSQPGANIQYF. The CDR3, as DNA: TGCGCCAGCAGCCAACCGGGGGCAAACATTCAGTACTTC.